This passage covers 25 T cell receptor beta chains from one sample sequenced in a study of T cell responses to AZD1222 COVID-19 vaccine. Profiling relied on immunoSEQ multiplex PCR, and the TCRdb table lists in-frame clones only, not all of them. The data contain around 200,000 clones, approximately 91% of them singletons. Material: peripheral blood, obtained on day 0 of AZD1222 vaccination. The receptors originated from an adult in good health.

As regards this clone: An end of the junction differs from the germline gene, which may be a read error. The gene calls are TRBV12-3 or TRBV12-4 and TRBJ1-1; D is unresolved. This CDR3 has 12 amino acids. CDR3 nucleotides: TGTGCGAGCACCATGGGGAGGACTGAAGCTTTCTTT. This gives the protein CASTMGRTEAFF.

V and J are TRBV12-3 or TRBV12-4 and TRBJ1-6; D unresolved. The CDR3 has 13 amino acids. V shed 5 bases and J shed 8 bases, with 10 bases lying between them. DNA of the CDR3: TGTGCCAGCAGTGGCAGGTCGGATTCACCCCTCCACTTT. Encoded protein: CASSGRSDSPLHF.

This chain joins TRBV9 and TRBJ1-4; TRBD1 might be the D (5 bases). The V end was cut by 0 bases, the J end by 5 bases, with 11 bases between. Germline V lookup: CDR1 SGDLS, CDR2 YYNGEE. This CDR3 spans 15 amino acids. CDR3 residues: CASSVGGRENEKLFF. The CDR3 nucleotides are TGTGCCAGCAGCGTAGGAGGCAGGGAGAATGAAAAACTGTTTTTT.

The chain uses TRBV14 and TRBJ2-5; the match to TRBD1 covers 10 bases. From germline, CDR1 is SGHDN and CDR2 FVKESK. The ends lost 11 bases at V and 1 base at J; junction bases unmatched: 7. The CDR3 length is 14 residues. The CDR3 here is CAVGTGAFQETQYF. For the CDR3, the DNA is TGTGCCGTTGGGACAGGGGCTTTCCAAGAGACCCAGTACTTC.

The chain recombines TRBV27 with TRBJ1-5; the D gene is possibly TRBD1 (5 bases). V lost 5 bases and J lost 0, with 14 bases in between. Germline V CDR1 and CDR2: MNHEY, SMNVEV (reference sequence). This CDR3 is built from 16 residues. The CDR3 spells CASSQSWGDSNQPQHF. As DNA, the CDR3 is TGTGCCAGCAGTCAATCATGGGGGGATAGCAATCAGCCCCAGCATTTT.

This chain connects TRBV10-3 to TRBJ2-3; D remains ambiguous. The CDR3 is 13 amino acids. V was pared by 4 bases and J by 2 bases, with 7 bases between. Germline CDR1 is ENHRY and CDR2 is SYGVKD. CDR3 sequence reads: CAISGGYTDTQYF. The DNA for the CDR3 is TGTGCCATCAGTGGCGGCTACACAGATACGCAGTATTTT.

The genes are TRBV27 and TRBJ1-5; D is possibly TRBD1 (6 bases). The CDR3 spans 13 residues. Germline V gene lookup returns CDR1 MNHEY and CDR2 SMNVEV (reference sequence). Trimming took 4 bases from V and 7 from J, leaving 11 bases between them. CDR3 in DNA: TGTGCCAGCAGTTGGTCGGGACAACAGCCCCAGCATTTT. Encoded protein: CASSWSGQQPQHF.

The CDR3 is CASSRLAGSSYNEQFF. In DNA form, the CDR3 reads TGTGCCAGCAGCAGACTAGCGGGGAGCTCCTACAATGAGCAGTTCTTC. The V gene is TRBV6-6, the J gene TRBJ2-1; TRBD2 aligns across 11 bases. Trimming took 6 bases from V and 0 from J; bases not matched to a gene: 4. The CDR3 runs 16 residues. Per germline, CDR1 MNHNY and CDR2 SVGAGI (reference sequence).

This clone was seen only a few times. The V gene is TRBV12-3 or TRBV12-4, the J gene TRBJ1-5; the D gene is possibly TRBD1 (5 bases). Between the trimmed V and J ends, which lost 6 bases and 4 bases, there was a span of 10 bases. CDR3 length: 13 amino acids. The CDR3 reads CASRRGGNQPQHF. CDR3 nucleotide sequence: TGTGCCAGCAGGCGCGGGGGGAATCAGCCCCAGCATTTT.

This sequence joins TRBV6-5 and TRBJ2-5; no reliable D call. The length of the CDR3 is 13 residues. Trimming took 7 bases from V and 1 from J, leaving 10 bases between them. In germline, CDR1 is MNHEY, CDR2 SVGAGI. The CDR3, as DNA: TGTGCCAGCACCGTGCACCCCCAAGAGACCCAGTACTTC. Translating it yields CASTVHPQETQYF.

V usage is TRBV10-3 and J usage is TRBJ2-1; D is unclear. Trimming shortened V by 0 bases and J by 6 bases, and 6 bases separated the two germline ends. This CDR3 is built from 13 residues. Germline CDR1 and CDR2: ENHRY and SYGVKD. The CDR3 sequence is CAISESTVNEQFF. The CDR3 DNA reads as TGTGCCATCAGTGAGTCGACTGTCAATGAGCAGTTCTTC.

The chain links TRBV2 to TRBJ1-5, with D hard to call. The CDR3 sequence is 15 residues long. Trimming pared 4 bases from V and 9 bases from J, leaving 19 bases between. Germline V gives CDR1 SNHLY, CDR2 FYNNEI. For the CDR3, the DNA is TGTGCCAGCAGTGCCACTAGGGCAGCCACATGGCCCCAGCATTTT. This gives the protein CASSATRAATWPQHF.

The V call is TRBV3-1 (or the pseudogene TRBV3-2), the J call TRBJ2-7; D unclear. CDR1 is LGHDT, CDR2 YNNKEL, per germline (reference sequence). The CDR3 has 17 residues. V dropped 0 bases and J dropped 3 bases, with 18 bases sitting between them. The CDR3 reads CASSQDGPFYKNYEQYF. DNA for the CDR3: TGTGCCAGCAGCCAAGATGGGCCATTTTACAAAAACTACGAGCAGTACTTC.

The V and J genes are TRBV7-2 and TRBJ2-1; 8 nucleotides line up with TRBD2. The CDR3 is 14 amino acids. Losses at the gene ends were 1 base for V and 12 bases for J; bases not matched to a gene: 8. CDR1 and CDR2 (germline): SGHTA, FQGNSA. This CDR3 reads CASSLGSGGGAQFF. The CDR3 region has the DNA TGTGCCAGCAGCTTAGGCTCGGGAGGGGGGGCGCAGTTCTTC.

This chain links TRBV7-2 with TRBJ2-3; tentatively, D is TRBD2 (6 bases). V shed 2 bases and J shed 3 bases, with 12 bases lying between them. Per the germline V gene, CDR1 is SGHTA and CDR2 is FQGNSA. The CDR3 totals 15 residues. DNA for the CDR3: TGTGCCAGCAGCTTAAGTCGGGCGGGGACAGATACGCAGTATTTT. As protein: CASSLSRAGTDTQYF.

The rearrangement uses TRBV4-3 and TRBJ1-1; D ambiguous. Germline V gene lookup returns CDR1 LGHNA and CDR2 YSLEER. CDR3 length equals 14 residues. V dropped 1 base and J dropped 2 bases, with 8 bases sitting between them. The DNA of the CDR3 is TGCGCCAGCAGCCAAGGGCCTTCTAACACTGAAGCTTTCTTT. Its translation is CASSQGPSNTEAFF.

V usage is TRBV9 and J usage is TRBJ1-4; D may be TRBD1 (5 bases). The V and J ends lost 3 bases and 7 bases respectively, with 16 bases between them. The CDR3 runs 15 residues. Germline CDR1 is SGDLS and CDR2 is YYNGEE. The CDR3, as DNA: TGTGCCAGCAGCGACGGTGGAGGGACGGGTGAAAAACTGTTTTTT. Protein: CASSDGGGTGEKLFF.

This chain links TRBV7-3 with TRBJ1-1; D is uncertain. V was cut by 5 bases and J by 6 bases, with 16 bases left in between. CDR1 and CDR2 from the germline V gene are SGHTA and FQGTGA. The CDR3 runs 14 residues. CDR3 loop: CASSPKLLGAEAFF. The CDR3 DNA is TGTGCCAGCAGCCCCAAGTTATTAGGCGCTGAAGCTTTCTTT.

The chain carries TRBV19 and TRBJ2-7; D is undetermined. V gave up 3 bases and J gave up 0 bases, with 6 bases separating them. CDR3 length: 13 amino acids. The V gene's germline CDR1 is LNHDA and CDR2 SQIVND (reference sequence). The CDR3 DNA follows: TGTGCCAGTAGTATGTCCAACTCCTACGAGCAGTACTTC. This gives the protein CASSMSNSYEQYF.

This chain connects TRBV11-3 to TRBJ1-1, with D possibly being TRBD1 (5 bases). From germline, CDR1 is SGHNT and CDR2 YENEEA. The germline V and J ends were trimmed by 3 bases and 5 bases, with 10 bases remaining between them. The CDR3 has 13 amino acids. CDR3 residues: CASSFDSETEAFF. The CDR3 DNA sequence: TGTGCCAGCAGCTTTGACAGTGAGACTGAAGCTTTCTTT.

The chain combines TRBV7-9 with TRBJ2-7; TRBD2 matches 14 bases. Germline CDR1 reads SEHNR; CDR2 reads FQNEAQ (reference sequence). The CDR3 length is 16 residues. Trimming took 0 bases from V and 4 from J; bases not matched to a gene: 2. As DNA, the CDR3 is TGTGCCAGCAGCTTAGCTGGGACTAGCGGGGGTTACGAGCAGTACTTC. Protein sequence: CASSLAGTSGGYEQYF.

The rearrangement uses TRBV20-1 and TRBJ1-1; TRBD1 matches at 7 bases. In germline, CDR1 is DFQATT, CDR2 SNEGSKA (reference sequence). The V and J ends lost 3 bases and 1 base, in that order; junction bases with no gene match: 5. This CDR3 has 14 amino acids. The CDR3 DNA follows: TGCAGTGCTAGTCAGGGGGTGACGAACACTGAAGCTTTCTTT. This codes for CSASQGVTNTEAFF.

V usage is TRBV7-2 and J usage is TRBJ2-1; 11 bases fit TRBD2. Germline CDR1 and CDR2: SGHTA and FQGNSA. V lost 4 bases to trimming and J lost 7 bases; unmatched junction nucleotides: 6. The CDR3 extends over 15 amino acids. CDR3 region: CASSSYASGRNEQFF. The CDR3, as DNA: TGTGCCAGCAGCTCTTACGCTAGCGGGAGGAATGAGCAGTTCTTC.

The genes are TRBV4-3 and TRBJ2-7, with TRBD2 matching 10 bases. J gave up 6 bases and V 7 bases, and 12 bases lay outside the gene matches. CDR1 and CDR2 from the germline V gene are LGHNA and YSLEER. The CDR3 sequence is 15 residues long. The CDR3 loop is CASNVKSGGAGEQYF. The DNA for the CDR3 is TGCGCCAGCAATGTCAAAAGCGGGGGGGCTGGCGAGCAGTACTTC.

In its sample, this clone was seen once. The chain joins TRBV24-1 to TRBJ1-2; TRBD1 aligns across 10 bases. The ends lost 4 bases at V and 3 bases at J; junction bases unmatched: 7. The CDR3 length is 16 residues. The germline V gene encodes CDR1 KGHDR and CDR2 SFDVKD. CDR3 protein: CATSETETGGDYGYTF. The CDR3 coding sequence is TGTGCCACCAGTGAAACCGAGACAGGGGGCGACTATGGCTACACCTTC.